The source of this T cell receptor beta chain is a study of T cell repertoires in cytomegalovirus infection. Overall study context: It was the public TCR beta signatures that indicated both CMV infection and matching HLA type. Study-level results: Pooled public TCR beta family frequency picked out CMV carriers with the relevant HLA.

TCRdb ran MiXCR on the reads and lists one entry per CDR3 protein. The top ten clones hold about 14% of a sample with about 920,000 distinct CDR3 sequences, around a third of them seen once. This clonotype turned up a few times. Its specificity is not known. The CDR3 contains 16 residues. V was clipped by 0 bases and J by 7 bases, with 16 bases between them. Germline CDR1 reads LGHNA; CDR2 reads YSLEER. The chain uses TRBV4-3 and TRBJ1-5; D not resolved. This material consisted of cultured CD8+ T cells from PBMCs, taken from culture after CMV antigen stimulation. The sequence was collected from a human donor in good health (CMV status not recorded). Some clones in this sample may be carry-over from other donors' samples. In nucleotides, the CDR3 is TGCGCCAGCAGCCAAGAATTGGAGGCCGCTAGACAGCCCCAGCATTTT. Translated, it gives CASSQELEAARQPQHF.